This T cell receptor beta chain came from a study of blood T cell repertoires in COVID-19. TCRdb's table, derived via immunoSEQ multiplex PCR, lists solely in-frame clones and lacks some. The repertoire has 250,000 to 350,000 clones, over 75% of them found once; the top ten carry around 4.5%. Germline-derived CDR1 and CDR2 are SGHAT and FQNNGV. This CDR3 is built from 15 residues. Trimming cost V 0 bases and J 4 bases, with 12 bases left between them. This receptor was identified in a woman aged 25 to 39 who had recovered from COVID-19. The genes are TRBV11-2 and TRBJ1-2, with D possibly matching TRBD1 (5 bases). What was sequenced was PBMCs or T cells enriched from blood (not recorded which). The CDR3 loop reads CASSLDRGYGYGYTF. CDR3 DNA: TGTGCCAGCAGCTTAGATCGGGGGTACGGCTATGGCTACACCTTC.